Below are 14 T cell receptor beta chains sequenced from a single sample in a study of blood T cell repertoires in COVID-19. Only in-frame clones appear in the TCRdb table, and some are missing; sequencing was by immunoSEQ multiplex PCR. The sample consists of 50,000 to 80,000 clones, approximately 90% of them appearing once. The sequenced sample was peripheral blood. The receptors come from a woman aged 80 or older with active COVID-19.

The chain joins TRBV19 to TRBJ1-5, with D perhaps TRBD1 (5 bases). CDR3 length: 13 amino acids. With 6 bases removed from V and 1 base from J, the gap between germline ends came to 7 bases. The germline V gene has CDR1 LNHDA and CDR2 SQIVND (reference sequence). The CDR3 spells CASSGQSNQPQHF. The CDR3 DNA reads TGTGCCAGTAGCGGACAAAGCAATCAGCCCCAGCATTTT.

This rearrangement joins TRBV6-2 or TRBV6-3 to TRBJ2-7; 10 positions agree with TRBD1. V was clipped by 6 bases and J by 3 bases; unmatched bases: 11. Germline CDR1 is MNHEY and CDR2 is SVGEGT. This CDR3 is 16 amino acids long. The DNA of the CDR3 is TGTGCCAGCAGCAACCGGGACAGGGGATTCCTCTACGAGCAGTACTTC. Translating it yields CASSNRDRGFLYEQYF.

This clone has a handful of counts. The chain employs TRBV6-2 or TRBV6-3 and TRBJ1-6; D might be TRBD1 (5 bases). Trimming shortened V by 6 bases and J by 9 bases, and 21 bases separated the two germline ends. Per germline, CDR1 MNHEY and CDR2 SVGEGT. The CDR3 is 16 amino acids. The CDR3 here is CASSPRGGFFGSPLHF. The CDR3 DNA follows: TGTGCCAGCAGCCCTAGGGGAGGGTTCTTCGGTTCACCCCTCCACTTT.

This chain uses TRBV6-1 with TRBJ2-3; D may be TRBD1 (5 bases). Deletions cut 2 bases from V and 6 bases from J, with 9 bases between. CDR1 MNHNS and CDR2 SASEGT come from the germline V gene. The CDR3 totals 13 residues. The CDR3 bases are TGTGCCAGCAGTGAACTCCAGGGTGATACGCAGTATTTT. It yields the protein CASSELQGDTQYF.

The rearrangement joins TRBV7-2 to TRBJ2-7, with 7 bases matching TRBD1. This CDR3 contains 14 residues. Looked up from germline, CDR1 is SGHTA and CDR2 is FQGNSA. Trimming cost V 1 base and J 3 bases; bases outside gene matches: 3. CDR3 amino acids: CASSLGSGGYEQYF. The CDR3 nucleotides are TGTGCCAGCAGCTTAGGATCAGGGGGCTACGAGCAGTACTTC.

The CDR3 loop reads CAISVRDGELFF. The CDR3, as DNA: TGTGCCATCAGCGTCCGGGACGGGGAGCTGTTTTTT. This sequence joins TRBV10-3 and TRBJ2-2, with a tentative D call TRBD2 (5 bases). V was trimmed by 6 bases and J by 7 bases, leaving 9 bases between them. Germline CDR1 and CDR2: ENHRY and SYGVKD. The CDR3 is made up of 12 amino acids.

The V gene is TRBV28, the J gene TRBJ1-5; the D is unclear. V was shortened by 6 bases and J by 0 bases, with 9 bases between the two germline ends. Germline assignment: CDR1 MDHEN and CDR2 SYDVKM. The CDR3 contains 14 residues. CDR3 amino acids: CASSPLVSNQPQHF. The CDR3 DNA is TGTGCCAGCAGCCCCCTTGTTAGCAATCAGCCCCAGCATTTT.

The chain couples TRBV2 to TRBJ1-1, with TRBD1 matching over 8 bases. The CDR3 covers 14 residues. The trim removed 5 bases at V and 6 bases at J, leaving 8 bases unmatched. Germline V CDR1 and CDR2: SNHLY, FYNNEI. CDR3 in DNA: TGTGCCAGCAGTTCCGGGACAGGTCACGCTGAAGCTTTCTTT. Translation gives CASSSGTGHAEAFF.

This chain joins TRBV10-3 and TRBJ2-1; 9 positions match TRBD2. Germline loops: CDR1 ENHRY, CDR2 SYGVKD. Trimming removed 7 bases from V and 10 bases from J; junction bases left unmatched: 8. CDR3 length: 13 residues. The CDR3 sequence is CAITAGGRGEQFF. CDR3 nucleotide sequence: TGTGCCATCACAGCGGGGGGCAGGGGCGAGCAGTTCTTC.

The V and J genes are TRBV5-4 and TRBJ2-2; TRBD2 aligns across 8 bases. In germline, CDR1 is SGHNT, CDR2 YYREEE (reference sequence). V dropped 4 bases and J dropped 5; count of bases not matched to a gene: 7. This CDR3 region has 15 residues. The CDR3: CASSPRTSRTGELFF. For the CDR3, the DNA is TGTGCCAGCAGCCCCCGGACTAGCAGGACCGGGGAGCTGTTTTTT.

The chain is built from TRBV27 and TRBJ2-7, with TRBD1 matching over 12 bases. The trim removed 3 bases at V and 7 bases at J, leaving 7 bases unmatched. This CDR3 spans 15 amino acids. The germline V gene has CDR1 MNHEY and CDR2 SMNVEV (reference sequence). The CDR3 is CASSLAGQGAFEQYF. The CDR3 DNA reads as TGTGCCAGCAGTTTGGCGGGACAGGGGGCGTTTGAGCAGTACTTC.

The chain couples TRBV28 to TRBJ2-1; 7 bases are a match to TRBD2. Germline trimming cut 8 bases from V and 2 bases from J; bases unmatched to any gene: 9. The CDR3 is 15 amino acids. Germline lookup yields CDR1 MDHEN and CDR2 SYDVKM. The CDR3 is CASGLREGPYNEQFF. The DNA for the CDR3 is TGTGCCAGCGGCCTGAGGGAGGGCCCCTACAATGAGCAGTTCTTC.

The V gene is TRBV30, the J gene TRBJ2-1; 10 bases agree with TRBD2. Trimming cost V 8 bases and J 5 bases; bases outside gene matches: 6. CDR3 length: 13 residues. Germline assignment: CDR1 GTSNPN and CDR2 SVGIG (reference sequence). In nucleotides, the CDR3 is TGTGCCCAAAGGACTAGCGGAAACAATGAGCAGTTCTTC. This gives the protein CAQRTSGNNEQFF. Variable domain in full (rest from reference TRBV30 and TRBJ2-1): SQTIHQWPATLVQPVGSPLSLECTVEGTSNPNLYWYRQAAGRGLQLLFYSVGIGQISSEVPQNLSASRPQDRQFILSSKKLLLSDSGFYLCAQRTSGNNEQFFGPGTRLTVL.

V and J are TRBV19 and TRBJ1-4; 7 nucleotides line up with TRBD1. Germline-derived CDR1 and CDR2 are LNHDA and SQIVND (reference sequence). V shed 3 bases and J 5 bases; nucleotides not matched to a gene: 12. This CDR3 is built from 17 residues. The CDR3 loop is CASSIRSGTAENEKLFF. The CDR3 DNA follows: TGTGCCAGTAGTATTCGCTCGGGGACAGCTGAGAATGAAAAACTGTTTTTT.